The next 20 T cell receptor beta chains were all read from a single sample in a study of T cell changes during pregnancy in multiple sclerosis. The protocol was immunoSEQ multiplex PCR, while the TCRdb copy is restricted to in-frame clones and leaves out a portion. The repertoire holds tens of thousands of clones, with approximately 90% as singletons. Specimen: peripheral blood, collected before pregnancy. The receptor source for this set is a female donor with multiple sclerosis, enrolled in a pregnancy study.

In its sample, this clone was seen once. The J gene is TRBJ2-3, the V gene TRBV5-1; TRBD2 matches 8 bases. CDR3 length: 16 amino acids. Germline CDR1 is SGHRS and CDR2 is YFSETQ. V gave up 0 bases and J gave up 3 bases; unmatched junction bases: 6. In nucleotides, the CDR3 is TGCGCCAGCAGCTTGGCCGGGCGGGGGGCGACAGATACGCAGTATTTT. Its protein is CASSLAGRGATDTQYF.

The genes are TRBV4-3 and TRBJ1-2; 7 bases are shared with TRBD1. This CDR3 spans 15 amino acids. The germline CDR1 and CDR2 sequences are LGHNA and YSLEER. With 0 bases clipped from V and 8 bases from J, the junction kept 9 bases outside the gene matches. CDR3: CASSQDRQGFGGYTF. CDR3 nucleotide sequence: TGCGCCAGCAGCCAAGACCGACAGGGCTTCGGGGGCTACACCTTC.

This clone was seen a handful of times. The V gene is TRBV19, the J gene TRBJ1-1, with a tentative D call TRBD1 (5 bases). The CDR3 covers 15 residues. The V end lost 1 base, the J end lost 1 base, and 10 bases lay between the germline ends. Germline V gene lookup returns CDR1 LNHDA and CDR2 SQIVND (reference sequence). The CDR3 sequence: CASSIVGGRNTEAFF. For the CDR3, the DNA is TGTGCCAGTAGTATAGTGGGGGGTAGGAACACTGAAGCTTTCTTT.

The chain joins TRBV25-1 to TRBJ2-1; 7 bases line up with TRBD2. Germline V lookup: CDR1 MGHDK, CDR2 SYGVNS. The CDR3 has 13 residues. V dropped 7 bases and J dropped 13; count of bases not matched to a gene: 13. This chain's CDR3 is CASTPPTSRIQFF. The DNA for the CDR3 is TGTGCCAGCACGCCCCCGACTAGCAGAATCCAGTTCTTC.

The chain combines TRBV6-1 with TRBJ2-7; 10 bases fit TRBD2. This CDR3 is 15 amino acids long. Germline V gives CDR1 MNHNS, CDR2 SASEGT. After removal of 4 bases from V and 3 bases from J, the junction contained 6 bases not matched to a gene. The CDR3 here is CASSGSGRSIYEQYF. CDR3 sequence (DNA): TGTGCCAGCAGTGGTAGCGGGAGGTCTATCTACGAGCAGTACTTC.

V and J are TRBV16 and TRBJ1-1; D is possibly TRBD1 (5 bases). The CDR3 totals 17 residues. The germline V and J ends were trimmed by 2 bases and 0 bases, with 16 bases remaining between them. Germline V gene sequence: CDR1 KGHSY, CDR2 FQNENV. The CDR3 nucleotides read TGTGCCAGCAGCCAACCCCGGGGGGGTAAATTGAACACTGAAGCTTTCTTT. Encoded protein: CASSQPRGGKLNTEAFF.

The chain has TRBV28 and TRBJ2-5; 9 bases fit TRBD2. Germline CDR1 reads MDHEN; CDR2 reads SYDVKM. The CDR3 covers 15 residues. With 4 bases clipped from V and 1 base from J, the junction kept 4 bases outside the gene matches. The CDR3 DNA reads as TGTGCCAGCAGTTCCCTAGCGGGACGCCAAGAGACCCAGTACTTC. Encoded protein: CASSSLAGRQETQYF.

This chain links TRBV15 with TRBJ2-2; TRBD2 aligns across 14 bases. After removal of 4 bases from V and 4 bases from J, the junction contained 2 bases not matched to a gene. Looked up from germline, CDR1 is LNHNV and CDR2 is YYDKDF (reference sequence). This CDR3 has 16 residues. The CDR3 loop is CATSKGLAGGTGELFF. DNA of the CDR3: TGTGCCACCAGCAAAGGACTAGCGGGAGGCACCGGGGAGCTGTTTTTT.

V and J are TRBV27 and TRBJ1-1; TRBD1 agrees at 7 bases. CDR3 length: 15 residues. Trimming removed 3 bases from V and 6 bases from J; junction bases left unmatched: 10. Germline values: CDR1 MNHEY, CDR2 SMNVEV (reference sequence). Here the CDR3 reads CASSFSNRGWAEAFF. CDR3 DNA: TGTGCCAGCAGTTTCAGCAACAGGGGTTGGGCTGAAGCTTTCTTT.

The rearrangement links TRBV28 to TRBJ2-2, with D perhaps TRBD1 (6 bases). Trimming took 5 bases from V and 1 from J, leaving 14 bases between them. Germline V gene lookup returns CDR1 MDHEN and CDR2 SYDVKM. CDR3 size: 16 residues. In nucleotides, the CDR3 is TGTGCCAGCAGTCCCCCCTCGGACAGGAACACCGGGGAGCTGTTTTTT. This encodes CASSPPSDRNTGELFF. The complete variable domain, with remaining parts taken from reference TRBV28 and TRBJ2-2, reads DVKVTQSSRYLVKRTGEKVFLECVQDMDHENMFWYRQDPGLGLRLIYFSYDVKMKEKGDIPEGYSVSREKKERFSLILESASTNQTSMYLCASSPPSDRNTGELFFGEGSRLTVL.

V usage is TRBV19 and J usage is TRBJ2-3; weak D call: TRBD1 (6 bases). The CDR3 is 14 amino acids. The germline CDR1 and CDR2 sequences are LNHDA and SQIVND (reference sequence). The V and J ends lost 0 bases and 5 bases respectively, with 9 bases between them. The CDR3: CASSIEQGRDTQYF. The CDR3 bases are TGTGCCAGTAGTATAGAACAGGGCAGAGATACGCAGTATTTT.

The chain uses TRBV5-8 and TRBJ1-1; possible D gene TRBD1, 6 bases. The germline V gene encodes CDR1 SGHTS and CDR2 YDEGEE. The CDR3 is 15 amino acids. V was shortened by 0 bases and J by 6 bases, with 15 bases between the two germline ends. For the CDR3, the DNA is TGTGCCAGCAGCTTGGGACAGGCAAGGTTCGCTGAAGCTTTCTTT. As protein: CASSLGQARFAEAFF.

J is TRBJ2-7 and V is TRBV28, with D hard to call. The CDR3 is 15 amino acids. Trimming took 5 bases from V and 2 from J, leaving 16 bases between them. Germline V gene data show CDR1 as MDHEN and CDR2 as SYDVKM. CDR3: CASSPNSLDTYEQYF. The CDR3 region has the DNA TGTGCCAGCAGTCCAAATTCTCTTGACACCTACGAGCAGTACTTC.

The chain carries TRBV5-4 and TRBJ2-5; 12 bases match TRBD2. V dropped 4 bases and J dropped 5; count of bases not matched to a gene: 6. CDR3 length equals 15 residues. Germline CDR1 and CDR2: SGHNT and YYREEE (reference sequence). In DNA form, the CDR3 reads TGTGCCAGCAGCGGGAGACTAGCGGGGGCGGAGACCCAGTACTTC. This translates into CASSGRLAGAETQYF.

This chain connects TRBV13 to TRBJ2-5; TRBD1 might be the D (6 bases). V was shortened by 5 bases and J by 4 bases, with 8 bases between the two germline ends. The CDR3 extends over 12 amino acids. Germline V gene data show CDR1 as PRHDT and CDR2 as FYEKMQ (reference sequence). Here the CDR3 reads CASSGQRETQYF. The CDR3 region has the DNA TGTGCCAGCAGCGGACAGAGAGAGACCCAGTACTTC.

This clone was recorded only once. This chain uses TRBV29-1 with TRBJ2-3; D not certain. V was trimmed by 6 bases and J by 3 bases, leaving 7 bases between them. Germline-derived CDR1 and CDR2 are SQVTM and ANQGSEA. CDR3 size: 11 residues. CDR3 DNA sequence: TGCAGCGTGCTGCGGACAGATACGCAGTATTTT. The encoded protein is CSVLRTDTQYF.

The chain couples TRBV5-4 to TRBJ1-1; TRBD1 aligns across 7 bases. The trim removed 3 bases at V and 1 base at J, leaving 6 bases unmatched. CDR3 size: 15 residues. Germline V gene sequence: CDR1 SGHNT, CDR2 YYREEE (reference sequence). In nucleotides, the CDR3 is TGTGCCAGCAGCTCCCAGGACAGGAGGAACACTGAAGCTTTCTTT. Translating gives CASSSQDRRNTEAFF.

The chain combines TRBV5-1 with TRBJ1-1; D might be TRBD1 (6 bases). The germline V gene has CDR1 SGHRS and CDR2 YFSETQ. The CDR3 consists of 13 residues. The V end lost 5 bases, the J end lost 1 base, and 9 bases lay between the germline ends. The CDR3 here is CASRDSRNTEAFF. CDR3 sequence (DNA): TGCGCCAGCAGGGACAGCCGGAACACTGAAGCTTTCTTT.

The genes are TRBV14 and TRBJ2-7, with unresolved D. Trimming took off 4 bases at V and 0 bases at J, with 13 bases between the two ends. This CDR3 has 15 residues. The germline CDR1 and CDR2 sequences are SGHDN and FVKESK. The CDR3 region has the DNA TGTGCCAGCAGCCCACGTTTAGCCAGCTCCTACGAGCAGTACTTC. This encodes CASSPRLASSYEQYF.

The CDR3 loop is CASSESLAGSGEQYF. The CDR3 DNA sequence: TGTGCCAGCAGTGAAAGCTTAGCGGGATCGGGCGAGCAGTACTTC. The V and J genes are TRBV2 and TRBJ2-7; 8 bases fit TRBD2. This CDR3 is 15 amino acids long. In germline, CDR1 is SNHLY, CDR2 FYNNEI. V trimming: 2 bases; J trimming: 6 bases; junction bases outside the gene matches: 9.